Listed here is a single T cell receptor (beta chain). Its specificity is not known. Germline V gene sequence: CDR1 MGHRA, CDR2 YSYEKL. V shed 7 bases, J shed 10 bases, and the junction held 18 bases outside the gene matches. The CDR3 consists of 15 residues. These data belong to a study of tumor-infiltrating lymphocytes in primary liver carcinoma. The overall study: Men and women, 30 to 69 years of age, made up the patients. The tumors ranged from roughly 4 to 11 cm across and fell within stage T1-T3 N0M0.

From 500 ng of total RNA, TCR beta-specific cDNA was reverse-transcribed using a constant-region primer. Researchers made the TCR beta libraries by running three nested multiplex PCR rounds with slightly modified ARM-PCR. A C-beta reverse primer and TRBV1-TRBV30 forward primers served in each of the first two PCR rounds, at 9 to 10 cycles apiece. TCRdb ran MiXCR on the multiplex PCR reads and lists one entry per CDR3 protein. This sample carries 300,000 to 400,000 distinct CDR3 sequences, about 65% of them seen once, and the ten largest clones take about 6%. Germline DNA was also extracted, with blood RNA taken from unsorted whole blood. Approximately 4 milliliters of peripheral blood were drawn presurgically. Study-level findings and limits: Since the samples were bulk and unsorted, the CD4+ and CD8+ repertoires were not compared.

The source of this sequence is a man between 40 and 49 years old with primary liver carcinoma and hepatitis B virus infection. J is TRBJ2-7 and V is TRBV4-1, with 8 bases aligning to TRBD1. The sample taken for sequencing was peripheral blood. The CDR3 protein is CASNHGLGQVGDQYF. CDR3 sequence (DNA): TGCGCCAGCAACCATGGCCTGGGACAGGTGGGAGATCAGTACTTC.